This TCR beta chain was captured by sequencing in a study of early T cells in non-severe SARS-CoV-2 infection. From the 5' RACE reads, TCRdb called clonotypes with MiXCR, one entry per CDR3 protein. The data contain about 44,000 distinct CDR3 sequences, roughly 23% of them singletons. This CDR3 contains 14 residues. V gave up 1 base and J gave up 8 bases; unmatched junction bases: 6. The germline V gene has CDR1 GTSNPN and CDR2 SVGIG (reference sequence). The material sequenced was whole blood, taken at baseline. The J gene is TRBJ2-3, the V gene TRBV30, with TRBD2 matching over 10 bases. The origin of this receptor is an adult who was a healthcare worker with PCR-confirmed SARS-CoV-2 infection or an uninfected control (not recorded which). This CDR3 is CAWSAERGGPTQYF. The CDR3, as DNA: TGTGCCTGGAGTGCCGAGCGGGGGGGTCCTACGCAGTATTTT.